The rows below give T cell receptor beta chains drawn from one sample of a study of shared clonotypes between healthy human individuals. The method was immunoSEQ multiplex PCR; TCRdb's version includes in-frame clones alone and lacks a portion of them. The table lists 600,000 or so clones, roughly 98% of them singletons. Sequenced: naive CD8+ T cells sorted from blood. These receptors all come from a man aged 25 to 40 in good health. Each CDR3 is given with its conserved first and last residue. Each record gives: J gene, D gene, V gene, clone size, CDR3 protein. D genes are given only for firm matches. Size is omitted from some rows. Given values are once, few, many or a class for expanded clones.

j_call: TRBJ1-2; d_call: .; v_call: TRBV7-9; clone_size: .; cdr3_aa: CASSPPTMSNYGYTF
j_call: TRBJ2-7; d_call: .; v_call: TRBV6-1; clone_size: .; cdr3_aa: CASSEVGPSYEQYF
j_call: TRBJ2-6; d_call: .; v_call: TRBV5-1; clone_size: .; cdr3_aa: CASSLGLLPSGANVLTF
j_call: TRBJ2-3; d_call: .; v_call: TRBV30; clone_size: .; cdr3_aa: CAWSENAGRVSTDTQYF
j_call: TRBJ1-5; d_call: .; v_call: TRBV9; clone_size: .; cdr3_aa: CASSEGTRNQPQHF
j_call: TRBJ2-7; d_call: TRBD2; v_call: TRBV5-1; clone_size: once; cdr3_aa: CASSLSGLAGEHEQYF
j_call: TRBJ2-1; d_call: .; v_call: TRBV5-1; clone_size: .; cdr3_aa: CASFQGKNEQFF
j_call: TRBJ1-1; d_call: .; v_call: TRBV5-5; clone_size: .; cdr3_aa: CASSPPGVGGHTEAFF
j_call: TRBJ2-3; d_call: .; v_call: TRBV10-3; clone_size: .; cdr3_aa: CAISERESTDTQYF
j_call: TRBJ2-7; d_call: .; v_call: TRBV7-9; clone_size: .; cdr3_aa: CASSHGLDEQYF
j_call: TRBJ2-1; d_call: .; v_call: TRBV12-5; clone_size: .; cdr3_aa: CASGPKQGYPLEQFF
j_call: TRBJ1-6; d_call: .; v_call: TRBV2; clone_size: .; cdr3_aa: CASRGTADSNSPLHF